This T cell receptor (beta chain) was sequenced in a study of blood T cell repertoires in COVID-19. For the study at large: Samples came from the United States, Italy and Spain, spanning acute and convalescent COVID-19. T cells, B-cell-depleted T cells, or PBMCs supplied cDNA or gDNA.

V lost 0 bases to trimming and J lost 4 bases; unmatched junction nucleotides: 6. The CDR3 consists of 16 residues. Germline V CDR1 and CDR2: SGDLS, YYNGEE. Per the authors' pipeline: Amplification from reference gene primers served as the basis for estimated nucleated cell counts. Method: immunoSEQ multiplex PCR; TCRdb's copy keeps in-frame clones and lacks some. V and J calls and clone size are as listed in that table; D and trimming were resolved from the DNA. Of some 200,000 clones in the sample, 88% were seen once. The source is a man in his 70s with acute or convalescent COVID-19. V and J are TRBV9 and TRBJ2-5; 10 bases align to TRBD2. Material for sequencing was peripheral blood. Here the CDR3 reads CASSVGRSSGRETQYF. CDR3 in DNA: TGTGCCAGCAGCGTAGGAAGGTCTAGCGGGAGAGAGACCCAGTACTTC.